Listed here are 10 T cell receptor beta chains from one sample, sequenced in a study of T cells in Graves' hyperthyroidism and ophthalmopathy. The TCR beta CDR3 regions underwent amplification using RNA transcripts as the source. Initially, a first-round RT-PCR of the TCR CDR3 employed the HTBI primer set. TCRdb called the multiplex PCR reads again in MiXCR, with one record for every CDR3 protein. The sample has roughly 580,000 distinct CDR3 sequences; around 42% are singletons. Sequenced input: peripheral blood or thyroid tissue (not recorded which). These receptor sequences come from a young woman with Graves' hyperthyroidism.

The table lists this clonotype with many counts. This chain links TRBV2 with TRBJ1-2; D perhaps matches TRBD1 (6 bases). Germline assignment: CDR1 SNHLY and CDR2 FYNNEI. Trimming shortened V by 7 bases and J by 7 bases, and 16 bases separated the two germline ends. This CDR3 is 13 amino acids long. The CDR3: CASNQLQGSGYTF. The CDR3 DNA follows: TGTGCCAGCAATCAACTACAGGGTAGTGGCTACACCTTC.

The genes are TRBV11-2 and TRBJ2-5, with 8 bases identical to TRBD1. This CDR3 comprises 13 residues. Germline V gives CDR1 SGHAT, CDR2 FQNNGV. CDR3 protein: CARDLDRVTTQYF. The CDR3 DNA reads as TGTGCTAGAGATCTGGACAGGGTGACGACCCAGTACTTC.

This chain uses TRBV20-1 with TRBJ2-5; D tentatively fits TRBD1 or TRBD2 (5 bases each). V was clipped by 6 bases and J by 2 bases, with 16 bases between them. Germline V gene data show CDR1 as DFQATT and CDR2 as SNEGSKA (reference sequence). This CDR3 contains 14 residues. The CDR3, as DNA: TGCAGTGCCTCTCCGGGACGTAGACAAGAGACCCAGTACTTC. Translation gives CSASPGRRQETQYF.

This clonotype was observed at least ten times. J is TRBJ1-1 and V is TRBV12-3 or TRBV12-4; D gene unclear. The CDR3 spans 11 residues. V lost 6 bases and J 7 bases, leaving 9 bases between the germline ends. The chain's CDR3 is CASSQSFEAFF. In nucleotides, the CDR3 is TGTGCCAGCAGCCAGTCTTTTGAAGCTTTCTTT.

The table lists this clonotype with many counts. At one boundary the junction diverges from the germline segment, which might be a read error. V and J are TRBV10-3 and TRBJ2-5, with 9 bases matching TRBD1. This CDR3 contains 15 residues. Germline loops: CDR1 ENHRY, CDR2 SYGVKD. DNA for the CDR3: TGTGCCAGCAGTCCCTGGACAGGGGTGGGAGAGACCCAGTACTTC. This codes for CASSPWTGVGETQYF.

This clonotype has only one observation. The V and J genes are TRBV7-2 and TRBJ1-4; the D gene is possibly TRBD1 (5 bases). Trimming shortened V by 5 bases and J by 3 bases, and 13 bases separated the two germline ends. The length of the CDR3 is 15 residues. Germline V gives CDR1 SGHTA, CDR2 FQGNSA. CDR3 bases: TGTGCCAGCAGCCTTTCCTCGGGGGCTAATGAAAAACTGTTTTTT. It encodes CASSLSSGANEKLFF.

With regard to this clonotype: A read error is possible here, since a much larger clone lies one base away. The conserved phenylalanine or tryptophan is not found at the CDR3 terminus, so this likely reflects a read error. The J gene is TRBJ2-7, the V gene TRBV10-3; weak D call: TRBD1 (6 bases). The germline CDR1 and CDR2 sequences are ENHRY and SYGVKD. V shed 7 bases and J shed 6 bases, with 16 bases lying between them. The CDR3 sequence is 13 residues long. Here the CDR3 DNA reads TGTGCCATCATGGACAGCGCGACGGGCGAGCAGTACCTC. Translation: CAIMDSATGEQYL.

This clonotype was found a few times. The genes are TRBV7-9 and TRBJ2-6; 8 nucleotides line up with TRBD1. V gave up 4 bases and J gave up 0 bases; unmatched junction bases: 5. In germline, CDR1 is SEHNR, CDR2 FQNEAQ (reference sequence). The CDR3 has 17 residues. The CDR3 sequence: CASSSTDRGSGANVLTF. The CDR3 bases are TGTGCCAGCAGCTCGACTGACAGGGGCTCTGGGGCCAACGTCCTGACTTTC.

The rearrangement links TRBV12-3 or TRBV12-4 to TRBJ2-7; D is unclear. Trimming cost V 4 bases and J 3 bases, with 10 bases left between them. CDR3 size: 13 residues. The CDR3 here is CASSSYPDYEQYF. CDR3 sequence (DNA): TGTGCCAGCAGTTCATACCCGGACTACGAGCAGTACTTC.

The chain has TRBV15 and TRBJ1-1; D might be TRBD1 (5 bases). Trimming shortened V by 3 bases and J by 1 base, and 12 bases separated the two germline ends. This CDR3 region has 15 residues. Germline V gene lookup returns CDR1 LNHNV and CDR2 YYDKDF (reference sequence). The CDR3 DNA sequence: TGTGCCACCAGCAGCCGGGACGGGGCGAACACTGAAGCTTTCTTT. Protein: CATSSRDGANTEAFF.